Listed here are 15 T cell receptor beta chains from one sample, sequenced in a study of neurological immune-mediated disorders. Each CDR3 protein gets one entry after TCRdb re-called the 5' RACE reads with MiXCR. This sample carries about 76,000 distinct CDR3 sequences, 17% of them seen once, and the ten largest clones take 15%. The sequenced sample consisted of PBMCs. These receptors were collected from a woman aged 40 to 50 in good health.

This clonotype was detected ten times or more. This sequence joins TRBV14 and TRBJ2-3; D ambiguous. The V and J ends lost 4 bases and 8 bases respectively, with 13 bases between them. CDR1 is SGHDN and CDR2 is FVKESK in the germline V gene. This CDR3 region has 13 residues. Here the CDR3 reads CASSRIRVSTQYF. DNA for the CDR3: TGTGCCAGCAGCCGAATTCGAGTGAGTACGCAGTATTTT.

In this sample, this clonotype turned up many times. The chain employs TRBV20-1 and TRBJ2-1; 9 bases agree with TRBD2. The V gene's germline CDR1 is DFQATT and CDR2 SNEGSKA (reference sequence). V was pared by 0 bases and J by 5 bases, with 11 bases of the junction left unmatched. The CDR3 has 17 amino acids. CDR3 amino acids: CSARDLGAGGPNNEQFF. CDR3 nucleotide sequence: TGCAGTGCTAGAGATCTGGGGGCGGGGGGGCCCAACAATGAGCAGTTCTTC.

This clonotype occurred once. CDR3 in DNA: TGTGCCAACAGCTTAGGACAGGGGCGGGATAATTCACCCCTCCACTTT. Its translation is CANSLGQGRDNSPLHF. The chain couples TRBV12-3 or TRBV12-4 to TRBJ1-6, with 9 positions matching TRBD1. Losses at the gene ends were 10 bases for V and 5 bases for J; bases not matched to a gene: 12. CDR3 size: 16 residues.

This clonotype was picked up a small number of times. This chain links TRBV2 with TRBJ1-2; unclear D gene. The CDR3 is made up of 14 amino acids. V lost 4 bases and J 0 bases, leaving 9 bases between the germline ends. Germline V gene data show CDR1 as SNHLY and CDR2 as FYNNEI. In nucleotides, the CDR3 is TGTGCCAGCAGTGTAGATCCTGCTAACTATGGCTACACCTTC. Its translation is CASSVDPANYGYTF.

This chain uses TRBV6-5 with TRBJ1-1, with D maybe TRBD1 (6 bases). The V and J ends lost 4 bases and 4 bases respectively, with 16 bases between them. Germline CDR1 is MNHEY and CDR2 is SVGAGI. There are 15 residues in the CDR3. As DNA, the CDR3 is TGTGCCAGCAGTTGGGCACAGGGAAGGGGCACTGAAGCTTTCTTT. It encodes CASSWAQGRGTEAFF.

This clonotype was seen ten or more times. V and J are TRBV20-1 and TRBJ2-3, with a weak D call TRBD1 (6 bases). Germline lookup yields CDR1 DFQATT and CDR2 SNEGSKA (reference sequence). The CDR3 length is 13 residues. V dropped 6 bases and J dropped 1 base, with 11 bases sitting between them. The chain's CDR3 is CSAPRQGTDTQYF. The CDR3 coding sequence is TGCAGTGCCCCCCGACAGGGCACAGATACGCAGTATTTT.

The gene calls are TRBV7-2 and TRBJ2-5; no clear D. Germline loops: CDR1 SGHTA, CDR2 FQGNSA. This CDR3 has 13 residues. V was shortened by 5 bases and J by 1 base, with 8 bases between the two germline ends. Written as DNA, the CDR3 is TGTGCCAGCAGCCTGCTCCTCCAAGAGACCCAGTACTTC. It specifies CASSLLLQETQYF.

This clonotype has at least ten counts. This rearrangement joins TRBV6-1 to TRBJ1-6; weak D call: TRBD1 (6 bases). The CDR3 sequence is 14 residues long. Trimming pared 0 bases from V and 14 bases from J, leaving 14 bases between. CDR1 is MNHNS, CDR2 SASEGT, per germline. In DNA form, the CDR3 reads TGTGCCAGCAGTGAAGCCCGACAGGTTTTAACCCTCCACTTT. Translation gives CASSEARQVLTLHF.

As regards this clonotype: A much bigger clone sits one base away, suggesting this may be a read error. The chain has TRBV29-1 and TRBJ1-1; 12 bases map to TRBD1. This CDR3 has 13 residues. Germline trimming cut 8 bases from V and 5 bases from J; bases unmatched to any gene: 6. CDR1 is SQVTM and CDR2 is ANQGSEA in the germline V gene. The CDR3 DNA reads as TGCAGCACAGGGACAGGGGGCTTGACTGAAGCTTTCTTT. It codes for CSTGTGGLTEAFF. The complete variable domain, with remaining parts taken from reference TRBV29-1 and TRBJ1-1, reads SAVISQKPSRDICQRGTSLTIQCQVDSQVTMMFWYRQQPGQSLTLIATANQGSEATYESGFVIDKFPISRPNLTFSTLTVSNMSPEDSSIYLCSTGTGGLTEAFFGQGTRLTVV.

This clonotype was counted many times. The V and J genes are TRBV7-2 and TRBJ1-4; D is unclear. Germline CDR1 is SGHTA and CDR2 is FQGNSA. This CDR3 has 15 residues. V was trimmed by 5 bases and J by 4 bases, leaving 14 bases between them. The CDR3 DNA sequence: TGTGCCAGCAGCCGTATCGCGGACGATAATGAAAAACTGTTTTTT. Protein product: CASSRIADDNEKLFF.

This clonotype was seen many times. This chain links TRBV4-1 with TRBJ2-1, with 10 bases matching TRBD2. The CDR3 extends over 18 amino acids. V was pared by 4 bases and J by 7 bases, with 16 bases of the junction left unmatched. The germline gives CDR1 MGHRA, CDR2 YSYEKL. The CDR3 loop reads CASSRTGTSASERNEQFF. The DNA of the CDR3 is TGCGCCAGCAGCCGAACCGGGACTAGCGCATCCGAGCGAAATGAGCAGTTCTTC.

This clonotype was detected ten times or more. The CDR3 DNA reads TGCAGTGCTTCGACTAGCGGAAGCTCCTACGAGCAGTACGTC. Amino acids: CSASTSGSSYEQYV. The rearrangement uses TRBV20-1 and TRBJ2-7, with TRBD2 matching 9 bases. There are 14 residues in the CDR3. V was pared by 5 bases and J by 0 bases, with 5 bases of the junction left unmatched. Germline V CDR1 and CDR2: DFQATT, SNEGSKA (reference sequence).

In this sample, this clonotype turned up many times. The chain links TRBV15 to TRBJ2-2, with TRBD1 matching over 8 bases. Germline CDR1 LNHNV, CDR2 YYDKDF (reference sequence). V lost 6 bases, J lost 7 bases, and 7 bases stayed unmatched. This CDR3 is 14 amino acids long. Here the CDR3 DNA reads TGTGCCACCAGTGGACAGGGAATGATCGGGGAGCTGTTTTTT. Its protein is CATSGQGMIGELFF.

This clonotype was observed at least ten times. V gene TRBV20-1 combines with J gene TRBJ2-1; 9 bases are shared with TRBD2. J lost 6 bases, V lost 0 bases, and 18 bases had no gene match. CDR1 and CDR2 (germline): DFQATT, SNEGSKA (reference sequence). This CDR3 is 19 amino acids long. CDR3 protein: CSARDWGGGAFTLGNEQFF. The CDR3 coding sequence is TGCAGTGCTAGAGATTGGGGCGGGGGGGCCTTTACGCTCGGCAATGAGCAGTTCTTC.

This clonotype was seen ten or more times. The V gene is TRBV10-3, the J gene TRBJ1-1; 8 bases map to TRBD1. Germline V CDR1 and CDR2: ENHRY, SYGVKD. The length of the CDR3 is 17 residues. V lost 7 bases, J lost 0 bases, and 13 bases stayed unmatched. The chain's CDR3 is CAITRTGRLDMNTEAFF. The CDR3, as DNA: TGTGCCATCACCAGGACAGGGAGGTTGGATATGAACACTGAAGCTTTCTTT.